The 15 T cell receptor beta chains listed next were all sequenced from one sample in a study of spatial heterogeneity in lung cancer. Time point reported: blood at routine non-recurrence follow-up after resection. From the 5' RACE reads, TCRdb called clonotypes with MiXCR, one entry per CDR3 protein. The top ten clones hold approximately 25% of a sample with roughly 110,000 distinct CDR3 sequences, more than 10% of them seen once. The source material was PBMCs, sampled at follow-up. The receptors come from a female donor with early-stage non-small cell lung cancer.

The chain is built from TRBV30 and TRBJ2-3; no reliable D call. Germline V gene lookup returns CDR1 GTSNPN and CDR2 SVGIG (reference sequence). V was cut by 0 bases and J by 1 base, with 5 bases left in between. There are 13 residues in the CDR3. The CDR3 bases are TGTGCCTGGAGTGTAACGGGCACAGATACGCAGTATTTT. Amino acids: CAWSVTGTDTQYF.

The chain links TRBV6-2 or TRBV6-3 to TRBJ2-1, with a possible D match to TRBD1 (6 bases). Per germline, CDR1 MNHEY and CDR2 SVGEGT. Between the trimmed V and J ends, which lost 7 bases and 8 bases, there was a span of 18 bases. The CDR3 contains 14 residues. The DNA of the CDR3 is TGTGCCAGCAATTTATCAGGGGCGCCGGATGAGCAGTTCTTC. It codes for CASNLSGAPDEQFF.

This clonotype was counted many times. The J gene is TRBJ1-1, the V gene TRBV12-3 or TRBV12-4; unclear D gene. Deletions cut 8 bases from V and 0 bases from J, with 10 bases between. There are 13 residues in the CDR3. The CDR3 bases are TGTGCCAGCGGGAGGCTCATGAACACTGAAGCTTTCTTT. It yields the protein CASGRLMNTEAFF.

In this sample, this clonotype turned up a few times. V and J are TRBV11-1 and TRBJ2-2, with 7 positions matching TRBD1. The CDR3 covers 16 residues. The germline V gene has CDR1 SGHAT and CDR2 FQDESV (reference sequence). V dropped 4 bases and J dropped 0; count of bases not matched to a gene: 5. The CDR3 sequence is CASSSEGQTNTGELFF. In nucleotides, the CDR3 is TGTGCCAGCAGCTCCGAGGGACAGACGAACACCGGGGAGCTGTTTTTT.

This clonotype showed up many times. The chain carries TRBV11-3 and TRBJ2-5, with 8 bases aligning to TRBD2. Germline assignment: CDR1 SGHNT and CDR2 YENEEA. The CDR3 length is 14 residues. Germline trimming cut 5 bases from V and 5 bases from J; bases unmatched to any gene: 7. The CDR3 bases are TGTGCCAGCAGCCTCGGGAGGGCCAGGGAGACCCAGTACTTC. Its protein is CASSLGRARETQYF.

This clonotype was counted between two and nine times. The chain recombines TRBV5-1 with TRBJ1-2; TRBD1 matches at 8 bases. The J segment lost 7 bases and the V segment lost 4 bases, leaving 6 bases of the junction unmatched. This CDR3 has 13 amino acids. The V gene's germline CDR1 is SGHRS and CDR2 YFSETQ. CDR3 loop: CASSPDRDVGYTF. The CDR3 nucleotides read TGCGCCAGCAGCCCGGACAGGGATGTTGGCTACACCTTC. Drawing the rest from reference TRBV5-1 and TRBJ1-2, the complete variable domain is KAGVTQTPRYLIKTRGQQVTLSCSPISGHRSVSWYQQTPGQGLQFLFEYFSETQRNKGNFPGRFSGRQFSNSRSEMNVSTLELGDSALYLCASSPDRDVGYTFGSGTRLTVV.

The V call is TRBV2, the J call TRBJ1-6, with 12 positions matching TRBD1. With V trimmed by 4 bases and J by 12 bases, 1 base remained unmatched. The germline V gene has CDR1 SNHLY and CDR2 FYNNEI. The CDR3 sequence is 13 residues long. The CDR3 protein is CASSGDRGRPLHF. CDR3 coding DNA: TGTGCCAGCAGTGGGGACAGGGGGCGACCCCTCCACTTT. The entire variable domain, with the rest obtained from reference TRBV2 and TRBJ1-6, is as follows: EPEVTQTPSHQVTQMGQEVILRCVPISNHLYFYWYRQILGQKVEFLVSFYNNEISEKSEIFDDQFSVERPDGSNFTLKIRSTKLEDSAMYFCASSGDRGRPLHFGNGTRLTVT.

The rearrangement uses TRBV7-3 and TRBJ2-1, with 9 nucleotides matching TRBD2. V lost 0 bases and J lost 5; bases outside the gene matches: 11. Germline CDR1 and CDR2: SGHTA and FQGTGA. CDR3 length: 18 amino acids. CDR3 in amino acids: CASSLTRASGILDNEQFF. The CDR3 region has the DNA TGTGCCAGCAGCTTAACGAGGGCTAGCGGGATTTTGGACAATGAGCAGTTCTTC.

This clonotype has a handful of counts. The chain uses TRBV30 and TRBJ2-3; no firm D call. The CDR3 has 15 amino acids. CDR1 GTSNPN and CDR2 SVGIG come from the germline V gene (reference sequence). The V gene lost 3 bases and the J gene lost 6 bases, with 19 bases spanning the gap. The CDR3 reads CAWSLGASSADTQYF. DNA for the CDR3: TGTGCCTGGAGCCTAGGTGCTAGTTCAGCTGATACGCAGTATTTT.

The chain is built from TRBV7-2 and TRBJ2-3; 7 bases agree with TRBD2. The V segment lost 2 bases and the J segment 3 bases; nucleotides outside the gene matches: 5. Looked up from germline, CDR1 is SGHTA and CDR2 is FQGNSA. This CDR3 is built from 15 residues. The CDR3 sequence: CASSLRGSRTDTQYF. In nucleotides, the CDR3 is TGTGCCAGCAGCTTACGCGGGAGTCGTACAGATACGCAGTATTTT. Full variable domain (missing parts from reference TRBV7-2 and TRBJ2-3): GAGVSQSPSNKVTEKGKDVELRCDPISGHTALYWYRQSLGQGLEFLIYFQGNSAPDKSGLPSDRFSAERTGGSVSTLTIQRTQQEDSAVYLCASSLRGSRTDTQYFGPGTRLTVL.

The genes are TRBV12-3 or TRBV12-4 and TRBJ2-5; D unclear. The CDR3 has 16 residues. V shed 1 base and J shed 0 bases, with 12 bases lying between them. The CDR3 DNA reads as TGTGCCAGCAGTTTAGAGGCGGAGATTCACCAAGAGACCCAGTACTTC. Amino acid sequence: CASSLEAEIHQETQYF.

The chain combines TRBV18 with TRBJ1-5; 9 bases are shared with TRBD1. Germline CDR1 and CDR2: KGHSH and LQKENI. With 4 bases clipped from V and 3 bases from J, the junction kept 16 bases outside the gene matches. CDR3 length equals 19 residues. The chain's CDR3 is CASSLIGQGISDVNQPQHF. The CDR3 DNA reads TGTGCCAGCTCACTAATTGGACAGGGGATATCGGATGTCAATCAGCCCCAGCATTTT.

The chain has TRBV19 and TRBJ1-4; D gene uncertain. The CDR3 has 15 residues. The ends were cut back, 5 bases at V and 2 bases at J, with 12 bases in the middle. The germline gives CDR1 LNHDA, CDR2 SQIVND (reference sequence). For the CDR3, the DNA is TGTGCCAGTAGTTCAAGGGAGGCCACTAATGAAAAACTGTTTTTT. Its translation is CASSSREATNEKLFF.

The genes are TRBV5-1 and TRBJ1-2; 9 bases map to TRBD1. This CDR3 region has 14 residues. Trimming at V came to 4 bases and at J to 8 bases, leaving 9 bases not matched to a gene. The germline V gene encodes CDR1 SGHRS and CDR2 YFSETQ. CDR3 coding DNA: TGCGCCAGCAGCATTCCACGGACAGGGGAAGGCTACACCTTC. This gives the protein CASSIPRTGEGYTF.

Only a few counts were recorded for this clonotype. J is TRBJ2-7 and V is TRBV13, with D tentatively TRBD2 (6 bases). Trimming left V 5 bases short and J 2 bases short, with 13 bases between. This CDR3 region has 14 residues. CDR1 and CDR2 (germline): PRHDT, FYEKMQ (reference sequence). The CDR3 reads CASSPGGSTYEQYF. The CDR3 DNA reads as TGTGCCAGCAGCCCCGGAGGGTCGACCTACGAGCAGTACTTC. Supplemented by reference TRBV13 and TRBJ2-7, the full variable domain reads AAGVIQSPRHLIKEKRETATLKCYPIPRHDTVYWYQQGPGQDPQFLISFYEKMQSDKGSIPDRFSAQQFSDYHSELNMSSLELGDSALYFCASSPGGSTYEQYFGPGTRLTVT.